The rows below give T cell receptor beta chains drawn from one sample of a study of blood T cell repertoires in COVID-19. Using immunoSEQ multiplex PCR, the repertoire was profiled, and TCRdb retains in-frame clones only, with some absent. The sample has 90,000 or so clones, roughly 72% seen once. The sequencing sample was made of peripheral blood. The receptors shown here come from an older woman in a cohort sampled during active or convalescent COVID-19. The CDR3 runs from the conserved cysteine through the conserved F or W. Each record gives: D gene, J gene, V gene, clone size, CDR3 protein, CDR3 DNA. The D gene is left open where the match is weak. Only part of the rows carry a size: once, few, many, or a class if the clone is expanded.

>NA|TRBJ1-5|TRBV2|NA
CASSEGARQPQHF
TGTGCCAGCAGTGAAGGGGCACGACAGCCCCAGCATTTT
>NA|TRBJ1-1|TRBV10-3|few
CAIRGQMNTEAFF
TGTGCCATCAGGGGGCAGATGAACACTGAAGCTTTCTTT
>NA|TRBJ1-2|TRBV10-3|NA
CAINSGERNYGYTF
TGTGCCATCAACTCCGGGGAGAGAAACTATGGCTACACCTTC
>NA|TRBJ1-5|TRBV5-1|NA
CASSLLGGNQPQHF
TGCGCCAGCAGCTTGCTCGGGGGCAATCAGCCCCAGCATTTT
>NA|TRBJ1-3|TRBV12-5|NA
CASGLGTGEKGNTIYF
TGTGCTAGTGGTTTGGGTACGGGGGAAAAGGGAAACACCATATATTTT
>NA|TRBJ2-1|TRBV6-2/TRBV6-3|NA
CASSLQGNEQFF
TGTGCCAGCAGTTTACAGGGCAATGAGCAGTTCTTC
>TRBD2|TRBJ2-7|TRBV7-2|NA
CASSSGGPSGSPWYEQYF
TGTGCCAGCAGCTCAGGGGGGCCTAGCGGGAGTCCTTGGTACGAGCAGTACTTC
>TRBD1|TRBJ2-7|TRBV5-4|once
CASSFSGTGGYEQYF
TGTGCCAGCAGCTTCTCAGGGACAGGGGGCTACGAGCAGTACTTC
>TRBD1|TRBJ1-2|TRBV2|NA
CASRDTGTDPSKYGYTF
TGTGCCAGCAGGGATACCGGGACAGACCCCTCTAAGTATGGCTACACCTTC
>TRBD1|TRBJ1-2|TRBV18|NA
CASSPRGTDYGYTF
TGTGCCAGCTCACCACGAGGGACAGACTATGGCTACACCTTC
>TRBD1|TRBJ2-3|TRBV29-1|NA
CSAETGDTQYF
TGCAGCGCGGAGACAGGGGATACGCAGTATTTT
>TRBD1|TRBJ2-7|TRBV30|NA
CAWQTGGISYEQYF
TGTGCCTGGCAGACAGGGGGCATATCCTACGAGCAGTACTTC
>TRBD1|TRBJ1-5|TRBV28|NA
CASSWSRQGNQPQHF
TGTGCCAGCAGTTGGTCTAGACAGGGAAATCAGCCCCAGCATTTT
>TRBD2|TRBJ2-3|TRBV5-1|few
CASSLGLAGGQGTQYF
TGCGCCAGCAGCTTGGGACTAGCGGGGGGGCAAGGTACGCAGTATTTT
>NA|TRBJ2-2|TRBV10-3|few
CAISGDTSNTGELFF
TGTGCCATCAGTGGGGACACTTCGAACACCGGGGAGCTGTTTTTT
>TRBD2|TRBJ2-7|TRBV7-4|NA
CASSLTGLAGGLSYEQYF
TGTGCCAGCAGCTTAACCGGACTAGCGGGGGGACTCTCCTACGAGCAGTACTTC
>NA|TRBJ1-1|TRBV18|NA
CASSPVGGPTEAFF
TGTGCCAGCTCACCCGTGGGTGGGCCCACTGAAGCTTTCTTT
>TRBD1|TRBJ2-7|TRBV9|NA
CASSVGSGTGGHEQYF
TGTGCCAGCAGCGTAGGAAGCGGGACAGGGGGCCACGAGCAGTACTTC
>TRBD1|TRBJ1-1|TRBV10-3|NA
CAIQSGDRVNTEAFF
TGTGCCATCCAGTCGGGAGACAGGGTGAACACTGAAGCTTTCTTT
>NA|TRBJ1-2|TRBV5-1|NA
CASSQGQPGSAGYTF
TGCGCCAGCAGCCAGGGACAACCGGGAAGTGCTGGCTACACCTTC
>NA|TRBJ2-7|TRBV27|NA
CASSSMTSAYEQYF
TGTGCCAGCAGTTCAATGACTAGTGCCTACGAGCAGTACTTC
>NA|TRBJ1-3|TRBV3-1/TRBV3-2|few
CASSVTVGGRVSGNTIYF
TGTGCCAGCAGCGTTACTGTGGGGGGGCGCGTGTCTGGAAACACCATATATTTT
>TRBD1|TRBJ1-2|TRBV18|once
CASSPDRDYGYTF
TGTGCCAGCTCACCGGACAGGGACTATGGCTACACCTTC
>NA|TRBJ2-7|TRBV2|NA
CASLERGRSSYEQYF
TGTGCCAGCTTAGAAAGGGGCAGGAGCTCCTACGAGCAGTACTTC
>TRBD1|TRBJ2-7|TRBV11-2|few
CASSLEGQGFYEQYF
TGTGCCAGCAGCTTAGAAGGACAGGGTTTCTACGAGCAGTACTTC
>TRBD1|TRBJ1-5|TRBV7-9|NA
CASSLEVGQGGVQPQHF
TGTGCCAGCAGCTTAGAGGTTGGACAGGGGGGGGTTCAGCCCCAGCATTTT
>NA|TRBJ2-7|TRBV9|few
CASSPRRQHTYEQYF
TGTGCCAGCAGCCCGCGGCGGCAGCACACCTACGAGCAGTACTTC
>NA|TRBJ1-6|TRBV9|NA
CASSVQGRGSPLHF
TGTGCCAGCAGCGTTCAGGGTCGCGGCTCACCCCTCCACTTT
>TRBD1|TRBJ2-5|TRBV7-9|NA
CASSLYGTGGRETQYF
TGTGCCAGCAGCTTATATGGGACAGGGGGTCGGGAGACCCAGTACTTC
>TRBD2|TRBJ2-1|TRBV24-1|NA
CATRGTSGESSYNEQFF
TGTGCAACCCGCGGGACTAGCGGGGAGAGCTCCTACAATGAGCAGTTCTTC
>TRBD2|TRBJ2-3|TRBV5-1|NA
CASRTGTSGGGTDTQYF
TGCGCCAGCAGAACCGGGACTAGCGGGGGGGGCACAGATACGCAGTATTTT
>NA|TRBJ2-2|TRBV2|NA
CASRQASNTGELFF
TGTGCCAGTCGACAGGCATCGAACACCGGGGAGCTGTTTTTT
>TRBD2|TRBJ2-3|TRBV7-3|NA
CASSPNVGGRADTQYF
TGTGCCAGCAGCCCCAACGTCGGAGGGAGGGCAGATACGCAGTATTTT
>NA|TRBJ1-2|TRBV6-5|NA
CASRPTEIYGYTF
TGTGCCAGCAGGCCAACAGAAATCTATGGCTACACCTTC
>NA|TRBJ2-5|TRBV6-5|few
CASNRGETQYF
TGTGCCAGCAATCGGGGAGAGACCCAGTACTTC
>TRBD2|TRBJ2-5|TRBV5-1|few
CASSPQRGGSETQYF
TGCGCCAGCAGCCCCCAGCGGGGGGGCTCGGAGACCCAGTACTTC
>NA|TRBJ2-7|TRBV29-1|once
CSVGIGGYEQYF
TGCAGCGTCGGGATAGGGGGCTACGAGCAGTACTTC
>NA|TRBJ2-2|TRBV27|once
CASSFSSTNTGELFF
TGTGCCAGCAGTTTTAGCAGCACGAACACCGGGGAGCTGTTTTTT
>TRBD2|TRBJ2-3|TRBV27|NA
CASSWLAGITDTQYF
TGTGCCAGCAGTTGGCTAGCGGGGATCACAGATACGCAGTATTTT
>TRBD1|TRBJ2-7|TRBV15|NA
CATSTQRDRGHEQYF
TGTGCCACCAGCACCCAGAGGGACAGGGGCCACGAGCAGTACTTC
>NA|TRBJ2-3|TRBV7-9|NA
CASRTAGSTDTQYF
TGTGCCAGCAGAACCGCAGGGTCCACAGATACGCAGTATTTT
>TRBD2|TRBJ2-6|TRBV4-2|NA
CASSQILAGGSGANVLTF
TGTGCCAGCAGCCAAATCCTAGCGGGGGGCTCTGGGGCCAACGTCCTGACTTTC
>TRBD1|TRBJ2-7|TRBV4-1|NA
CASSQPGTGGSYEQYF
TGCGCCAGCAGCCAACCCGGGACAGGGGGCTCCTACGAGCAGTACTTC